This is a list of T cell receptor beta chains from one sample in a study of control samples from healthy donors and cancer patients. Measured with immunoSEQ multiplex PCR; TCRdb has only the in-frame clones, and not every one. The sample contains around 82,000 clones, around 87% of which appear only once. Sequenced material: blood. These TCRs come from a man aged 50-59 years in good health. Each CDR3 is given with its conserved first and last residue. D genes are given only for firm matches. The size of a clone is reported for some rows only, either as once, few or many, or as a class for expanded clones.

j_call v_call d_call clone_size cdr3_aa cdr3_nt
TRBJ2-5 TRBV11-3 NA NA CASSLVKGDQETQYF TGTGCCAGCAGCTTAGTGAAGGGAGACCAAGAGACCCAGTACTTC
TRBJ2-1 TRBV18 TRBD2 NA CASSPPSGLAGDNEQFF TGTGCCAGCTCACCACCGAGCGGCCTAGCGGGGGACAATGAGCAGTTCTTC
TRBJ2-1 TRBV5-8 TRBD1 NA CASSSLTGTGVFYEQFF TGTGCCAGCAGCTCTCTTACCGGGACAGGGGTGTTCTATGAGCAGTTCTTC
TRBJ1-2 TRBV9 NA NA CASSSSTDRYKANYGYTF TGTGCCAGCAGCTCTTCAACGGACAGATATAAAGCTAACTATGGCTACACCTTC
TRBJ1-1 TRBV6-5 NA NA CASRDFLRKNTEAFF TGTGCCAGCAGGGACTTTTTAAGAAAGAACACTGAAGCTTTCTTT
TRBJ1-2 TRBV6-6 NA NA CASSYGRDDGYTF TGTGCCAGCAGTTACGGGAGGGACGATGGCTACACCTTC
TRBJ1-5 TRBV9 NA NA CASSVGDQPQHF TGTGCCAGCAGCGTAGGGGATCAGCCCCAGCATTTT
TRBJ1-6 TRBV10-3 NA NA CAISRDGFNSPLHF TGTGCCATCAGTAGGGACGGATTTAATTCACCCCTCCACTTT
TRBJ2-1 TRBV7-2 NA NA CASSTQGLVGNEQFF TGTGCCAGCAGCACCCAGGGGCTAGTCGGCAATGAGCAGTTCTTC
TRBJ2-7 TRBV16 NA NA CASSQGGYSYEQYF TGTGCCAGCAGCCAGGGGGGCTATTCATACGAGCAGTACTTC
TRBJ2-2 TRBV5-6 NA NA CASSLYRDAGLAGELFF TGTGCCAGCAGCCTCTATCGGGACGCGGGGTTAGCCGGGGAGCTGTTTTTT
TRBJ2-7 TRBV30 TRBD1 NA CAWGHRGPYEQYF TGTGCCTGGGGTCACAGGGGACCCTACGAGCAGTACTTC
TRBJ2-7 TRBV10-2 TRBD2 NA CASKLAGTPHEQYF TGCGCCAGCAAATTAGCGGGAACCCCGCACGAGCAGTACTTC
TRBJ1-3 TRBV7-9 NA NA CASSLAGNTIYF TGTGCCAGCAGCTTAGCTGGAAACACCATATATTTT
TRBJ2-2 TRBV11-2 NA NA CASSLAGRNTGELFF TGTGCCAGCAGCTTAGCGGGACGGAACACCGGGGAGCTGTTTTTT
TRBJ1-4 TRBV4-1 NA NA CASSQRVGDEKLFF TGCGCCAGCAGCCAAAGGGTTGGGGATGAAAAACTGTTTTTT
TRBJ1-5 TRBV5-8 NA NA CASSPRVGYSNQPQHF TGTGCCAGCAGCCCCCGGGTAGGATATAGCAATCAGCCCCAGCATTTT
TRBJ1-4 TRBV27 NA NA CASSSKTEISGKLFF TGTGCCAGCAGTTCGAAGACTGAAATCAGCGGAAAACTGTTTTTT
TRBJ2-2 TRBV5-1 NA NA CASSLIESNTGELFF TGCGCCAGCAGCTTGATTGAGTCGAACACCGGGGAGCTGTTTTTT
TRBJ2-7 TRBV20-1 NA NA CSASLGLGEQYF TGCAGTGCTAGTCTGGGGTTGGGCGAGCAGTACTTC
TRBJ2-5 TRBV7-2 NA NA CASSAGLDQETQYF TGTGCCAGCAGCGCCGGACTGGACCAAGAGACCCAGTACTTC
TRBJ2-3 TRBV7-2 NA NA CASSLQGTDTQYF TGTGCCAGCAGCTTACAAGGGACAGATACGCAGTATTTT
TRBJ1-1 TRBV30 NA NA CAYTNTEAFF TGTGCCTACACGAACACTGAAGCTTTCTTT
TRBJ1-2 TRBV6-2/TRBV6-3 TRBD1 NA CASSGTVDNYGYTF TGTGCCAGCAGCGGGACAGTCGATAACTATGGCTACACCTTC
TRBJ2-3 TRBV10-3 NA NA CAASPAGTDTQYF TGTGCCGCCTCCCCGGCGGGCACAGATACGCAGTATTTT
TRBJ1-6 TRBV27 TRBD1 NA CASSRNPPGGYVYSYNSPLHF TGTGCCAGCAGTCGAAATCCCCCAGGGGGCTACGTTTACTCCTATAATTCACCCCTCCACTTT
TRBJ2-2 TRBV7-3 TRBD2 NA CASSLIAGGPGTGELFF TGTGCCAGCAGCTTAATCGCGGGAGGGCCGGGCACCGGGGAGCTGTTTTTT
TRBJ1-5 TRBV19 NA once CASSISQGRSAQHF TGTGCCAGTAGTATATCCCAGGGGAGGTCGGCCCAGCATTTT
TRBJ2-5 TRBV5-1 TRBD2 NA CASSSGLAGGETQYF TGCGCCAGCAGCTCGGGACTAGCGGGAGGAGAGACCCAGTACTTC
TRBJ2-1 TRBV3-1/TRBV3-2 TRBD2 NA CASSQEGPLAGGYNEQFF TGTGCCAGCAGCCAAGAAGGACCTCTAGCGGGTGGCTACAATGAGCAGTTCTTC
TRBJ2-7 TRBV9 NA NA CASSVGIAYEQYF TGTGCCAGCAGCGTGGGAATCGCCTACGAGCAGTACTTC
TRBJ2-7 TRBV15 NA NA CATSRPRDIFGQQYF TGTGCCACCAGCAGGCCCAGGGACATCTTCGGGCAGCAGTACTTC
TRBJ2-1 TRBV12-3/TRBV12-4 NA once CASSFLGNEQFF TGTGCCAGCAGTTTTCTCGGCAATGAGCAGTTCTTC
TRBJ1-2 TRBV29-1 TRBD1 few CSGYGTGNPYGYTF TGCAGCGGATACGGGACAGGGAACCCCTATGGCTACACCTTC
TRBJ1-1 TRBV5-1 NA NA CASSLAGAYTEAFF TGCGCCAGCAGCTTGGCCGGGGCTTACACTGAAGCTTTCTTT
TRBJ1-3 TRBV9 NA once CASSPSGGNTIYF TGTGCCAGCAGCCCCTCCGGGGGAAACACCATATATTTT
TRBJ2-1 TRBV5-4 TRBD2 once CASSPGTSGGYNEQFF TGTGCCAGCAGCCCCGGGACTAGCGGCGGTTACAATGAGCAGTTCTTC
TRBJ1-1 TRBV28 NA NA CASNEGKVAFF TGTGCCAGCAACGAGGGGAAGGTGGCTTTCTTT
TRBJ2-7 TRBV27 TRBD1 NA CASSLWDSYEQYF TGTGCCAGCAGTTTATGGGACAGCTACGAGCAGTACTTC
TRBJ1-1 TRBV11-2 NA NA CASSLVRGTTEAFF TGTGCCAGCAGCTTAGTGCGAGGTACAACTGAAGCTTTCTTT
TRBJ1-2 TRBV6-5 TRBD1 NA CASRALGQGAGYTF TGTGCCAGCAGAGCTCTGGGACAGGGAGCTGGCTACACCTTC
TRBJ2-1 TRBV20-1 NA once CSAIGNGQFF TGCAGTGCTATCGGGAACGGGCAGTTCTTC
TRBJ1-2 TRBV18 NA NA CASSPSGQYFYGYTF TGTGCCAGCTCACCAAGCGGGCAGTACTTCTATGGCTACACCTTC
TRBJ2-1 TRBV10-2 NA NA CASSDIGYTNISYNEQFF TGCGCCAGCAGTGACATCGGCTATACCAATATATCCTACAATGAGCAGTTCTTC
TRBJ1-1 TRBV15 NA NA CATSRDWVEDEAFF TGTGCCACCAGCAGAGATTGGGTGGAGGATGAAGCTTTCTTT
TRBJ2-3 TRBV13 NA NA CASSSHIGASETDTQYF TGTGCCAGCAGCTCTCATATAGGGGCTAGCGAGACAGATACGCAGTATTTT
TRBJ1-2 TRBV2 NA few CASRKTDGYTF TGTGCCAGCAGGAAGACGGATGGCTACACCTTC
TRBJ1-6 TRBV4-3 NA few CASSQERDHNSPLHF TGCGCCAGCAGCCAAGAACGGGACCACAATTCACCCCTCCACTTT
TRBJ1-1 TRBV21-1 NA NA CASSKERTPYTEAFF TGTGCCAGCAGCAAAGAAAGGACTCCCTACACTGAAGCTTTCTTT
TRBJ1-5 TRBV19 NA medium-sized CASSMRRVHQPQHF TGTGCCAGTAGTATGCGTCGAGTTCATCAGCCCCAGCATTTT
TRBJ2-3 TRBV5-1 NA NA CASSLGSSSLDTQYF TGCGCCAGCAGCTTGGGGTCTAGCTCCTTAGATACGCAGTATTTT
TRBJ2-3 TRBV7-3 TRBD2 NA CASSPGLAGSTDTQYF TGTGCCAGCAGCCCTGGACTAGCGGGGTCCACAGATACGCAGTATTTT
TRBJ1-1 TRBV19 NA NA CATQWQGNTEAFF TGTGCCACCCAGTGGCAGGGTAACACTGAAGCTTTCTTT